This TCR beta chain comes out of a study of regulatory T cells in long-lasting Graves disease. Findings and limits, study-wide: Persistent Graves' patients had lower TCR diversity than newly diagnosed ones.

This clonotype was observed many times. Its specificity is unknown. Trimming left V 3 bases short and J 4 bases short, with 10 bases between. CDR1 SGHTA and CDR2 FQGNSA come from the germline V gene. The CDR3 is made up of 13 amino acids. Time point: persistent/refractory GD, antithyroid drugs over 5 years with positive TRAb. PBMC RNA served as the TCR library source. An endocrinology department in Xi'an, China, supplied the patients. CDR3 regions were amplified by Arm-PCR using iRepertoire HTBI primers to build TCR beta libraries. TCRdb called the multiplex PCR reads again in MiXCR, with one record for every CDR3 protein. The sample has roughly 500,000 distinct CDR3 sequences; about a fifth are singletons.

The material sequenced was peripheral blood mononuclear cells (PBMCs), taken when the disease was refractory, from a patient treated with antithyroid drugs. The rearrangement uses TRBV7-2 and TRBJ2-7; D remains unclear. The clonotype was recovered from a female donor with Graves disease. The CDR3 coding sequence is TGTGCCAGCAGCTTCGGACCGCGGTACGAGCAGTACTTC. This encodes CASSFGPRYEQYF.